This T cell receptor beta chain stems from a study of cytomegalovirus exposure and HLA in healthy donors. The V gene's germline CDR1 is MGHRA and CDR2 YSYEKL. The CDR3 is made up of 17 amino acids. V shed 4 bases and J 2 bases; nucleotides not matched to a gene: 8. The PCR had 60 Vbeta and 13 Jbeta primers. Only in-frame clones appear in the TCRdb table, and some are missing; sequencing was by immunoSEQ multiplex PCR. In all, the sample yields tens of thousands of clones. The chain employs TRBV4-1 and TRBJ1-2; TRBD1 aligns across 12 bases. The receptor was isolated from a man aged 18 to 35 in good health and CMV-seropositive. Sequenced material: PBMCs. In nucleotides, the CDR3 is TGCGCCAGCAGCCTGATACCGGGACAGGGGGCGAACTATGGCTACACCTTC. Translating it yields CASSLIPGQGANYGYTF.